This paragraph covers one T cell receptor (beta chain) sequence. No antigen is known for it. This sample was taken from a study of cytomegalovirus exposure and HLA in healthy donors. Points from the study as a whole: In a later analysis, V- and J-gene trimming of beta chains associated with a DCLRE1C missense variant, replicated independently. Among the sequence variants, a highly shared cluster was likely an artifact of sequencing.

CDR3 length equals 11 residues. CDR1 is LNHDA, CDR2 SQIVND, per germline (reference sequence). Trimming cost V 7 bases and J 8 bases, with 10 bases left between them. Both 60 Vbeta primers and 13 Jbeta primers went into the PCR. Libraries were prepared by immunoSEQ multiplex PCR; TCRdb keeps only in-frame clonotypes and omits some of them. The profile shows fewer than 200,000 clones, 80% of them singletons. The chain is built from TRBV19 and TRBJ2-3; tentative D call: TRBD1 (6 bases). Specimen: PBMCs. The receptor's source is a man in his forties in good health and CMV-seronegative. DNA of the CDR3: TGTGCCAGTAATAGAGGGGGTACGCAGTATTTT. It is translated as CASNRGGTQYF.